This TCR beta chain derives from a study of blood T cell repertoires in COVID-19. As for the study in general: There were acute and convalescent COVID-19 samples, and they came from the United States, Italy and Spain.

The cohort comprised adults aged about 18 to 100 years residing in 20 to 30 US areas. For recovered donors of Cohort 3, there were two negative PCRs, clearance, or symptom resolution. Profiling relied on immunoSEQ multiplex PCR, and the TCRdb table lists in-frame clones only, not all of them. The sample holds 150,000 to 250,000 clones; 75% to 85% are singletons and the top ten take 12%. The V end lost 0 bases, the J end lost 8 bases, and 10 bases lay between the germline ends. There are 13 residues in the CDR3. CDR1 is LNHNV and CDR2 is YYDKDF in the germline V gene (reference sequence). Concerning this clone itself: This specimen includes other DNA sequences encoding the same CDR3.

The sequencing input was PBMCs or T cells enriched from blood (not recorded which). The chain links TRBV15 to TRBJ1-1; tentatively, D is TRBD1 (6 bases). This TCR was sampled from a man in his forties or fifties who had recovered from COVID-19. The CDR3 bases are TGTGCCACCAGCAGAGACAGGGGCGAGGAAGCTTTCTTT. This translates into CATSRDRGEEAFF.